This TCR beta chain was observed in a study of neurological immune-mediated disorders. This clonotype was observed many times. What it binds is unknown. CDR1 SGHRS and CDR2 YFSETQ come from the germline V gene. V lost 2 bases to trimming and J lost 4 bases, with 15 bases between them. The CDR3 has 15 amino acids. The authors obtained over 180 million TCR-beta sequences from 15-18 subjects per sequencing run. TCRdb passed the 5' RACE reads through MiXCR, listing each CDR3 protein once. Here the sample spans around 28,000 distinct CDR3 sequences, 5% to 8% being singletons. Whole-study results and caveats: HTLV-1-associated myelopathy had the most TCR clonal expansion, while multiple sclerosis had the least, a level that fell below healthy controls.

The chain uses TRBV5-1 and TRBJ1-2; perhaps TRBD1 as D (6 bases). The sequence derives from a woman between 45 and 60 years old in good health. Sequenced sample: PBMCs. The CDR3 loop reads CASSFLQGLSYGYTF. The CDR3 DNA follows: TGCGCCAGCAGCTTTTTGCAGGGGCTGAGCTATGGCTACACCTTC.